This record concerns one T cell receptor beta chain sequence. This record comes from a study of blood T cell repertoires in COVID-19. At the level of the study: Acute-phase and convalescent COVID-19 samples originated in the United States, Italy and Spain. From T cells, B-cell-depleted T cells, or PBMCs came the material, which was cDNA or gDNA.

Per the authors' pipeline: Using reference gene primer amplification, nucleated cell counts were estimated. Assay: immunoSEQ multiplex PCR; the TCRdb copy retains only in-frame clones and omits some. The D gene and trimming were derived from the DNA, and the V and J assignments and clone size from that table. The sample lists roughly 67,000 clones; approximately 85% were seen once. Germline V gives CDR1 MGHDK, CDR2 SYGVNS. This CDR3 contains 16 residues. J was trimmed by 6 bases and V by 2 bases; bases with no gene match: 13. The chain uses TRBV25-1 and TRBJ2-7, with 7 positions matching TRBD1. The clonotype originates from a man aged 50 or older with acute or convalescent COVID-19. The material sequenced was peripheral blood. The CDR3 DNA sequence: TGTGCCAGCAGTGAAATCATCGAGGGGGCAGGTGGCGAGCAGTACTTC. This gives the protein CASSEIIEGAGGEQYF.